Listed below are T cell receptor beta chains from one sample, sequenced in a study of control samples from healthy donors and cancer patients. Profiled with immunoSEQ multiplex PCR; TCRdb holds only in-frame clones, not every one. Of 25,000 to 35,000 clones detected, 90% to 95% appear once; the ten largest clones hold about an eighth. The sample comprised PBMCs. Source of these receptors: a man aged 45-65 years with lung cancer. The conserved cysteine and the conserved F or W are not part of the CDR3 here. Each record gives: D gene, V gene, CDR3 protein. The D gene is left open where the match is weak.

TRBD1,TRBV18,ASSPIDQGASYEQY
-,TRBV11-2,ASVKNEQETQY
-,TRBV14,ASSLLGGTGELF
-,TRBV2,ASSDPLGVPETQY
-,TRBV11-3,ASSRDGPYNEQF
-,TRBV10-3,AISDQQGSYEQY
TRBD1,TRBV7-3,ASSSTRDRGFNEQF
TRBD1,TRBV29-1,SVGTGTGTDTQY
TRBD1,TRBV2,ASSADRNYGYT
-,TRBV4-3,ASSRKRRDYNEKLF
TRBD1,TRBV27,ASSLTGQGKETQY
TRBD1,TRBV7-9,ASSEGGQKFFSYT
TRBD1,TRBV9,ASSPGDRYGYT
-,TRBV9,ASSALNQGGEQY
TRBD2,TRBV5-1,ASRALAGGSDTQY
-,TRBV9,ASSVDSSTDTQY
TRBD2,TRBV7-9,ASSLGLAGGPDEQF
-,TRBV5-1,ASSQGSGGGTDTQY
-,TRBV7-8,ASSARRTNSNQPQH
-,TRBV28,ASSLTQKPGYT
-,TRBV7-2,ASSLGGLEAF
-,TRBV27,ASSLGGWGDSHLYEQY
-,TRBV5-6,ASSFGQGGEKLF
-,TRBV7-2,ASSFQGSNTEAF
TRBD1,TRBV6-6,ASSPGQGGYEQY
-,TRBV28,ASTVSNQPQH
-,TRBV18,ASSSGPQGEQY
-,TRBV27,ASSPRGNGQYGEQY
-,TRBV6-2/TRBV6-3,ASSYSTTGPGNQPQH
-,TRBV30,AWNREILDSPLH
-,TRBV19,ASSMADEQY